The 12 T cell receptor beta chains reported below all come from one sample, sequenced in a study of blood T cell repertoires in COVID-19 (dated by TCRdb to 2020 to 2021). To prepare the library, the immunoSEQ multiplex PCR assay was applied. TCRdb took this table from immuneACCESS and kept in-frame rearrangements with V and J called. Such tables lack part of the clones; where checked against another copy, unresolved V genes explain under half of the gap, and the rest is unexplained. The sample table holds roughly 230,000 clones, of which 80% to 95% were seen once. The ten largest clones represent about 0.8% of the sample. The sequencing sample was made of peripheral blood. These receptors all stem from a man aged 25 to 40 with COVID-19, enrolled during active disease.

The chain combines TRBV5-1 with TRBJ1-1; 7 bases are a match to TRBD1. The germline V gene has CDR1 SGHRS and CDR2 YFSETQ. CDR3 length equals 15 residues. The V gene end was trimmed by 3 bases and the J gene end by 1 base; junction bases not matched to a gene: 6. This CDR3 reads CASSSRTGENTEAFF. The CDR3 DNA is TGCGCCAGCAGCTCACGGACAGGAGAGAACACTGAAGCTTTCTTT. Filled out from reference TRBV5-1 and TRBJ1-1, the complete variable domain reads KAGVTQTPRYLIKTRGQQVTLSCSPISGHRSVSWYQQTPGQGLQFLFEYFSETQRNKGNFPGRFSGRQFSNSRSEMNVSTLELGDSALYLCASSSRTGENTEAFFGQGTRLTVV.

The chain uses TRBV6-5 and TRBJ2-3; a possible D gene is TRBD1 (6 bases). Trimming shortened V by 7 bases and J by 2 bases, and 13 bases separated the two germline ends. The CDR3 has 14 residues. Germline V gene sequence: CDR1 MNHEY, CDR2 SVGAGI. The CDR3 DNA reads as TGTGCCAGCACTGGGGGCTACCTCACAGATACGCAGTATTTT. Protein product: CASTGGYLTDTQYF.

The chain employs TRBV5-1 and TRBJ1-1, with D tentatively TRBD1 (6 bases). CDR3 length equals 14 residues. Trimming cost V 5 bases and J 0 bases, with 11 bases left between them. CDR1 and CDR2 (germline): SGHRS, YFSETQ. CDR3 bases: TGCGCCAGCAGACAAGACAGGTTGAACACTGAAGCTTTCTTT. Protein product: CASRQDRLNTEAFF.

J is TRBJ1-6 and V is TRBV14; D remains unclear. CDR1 SGHDN and CDR2 FVKESK come from the germline V gene. The CDR3 is 14 amino acids. Trimming removed 1 base at V and 4 bases at J, with 5 bases between. This chain's CDR3 is CASSQGGYNSPLHF. CDR3 nucleotides: TGTGCCAGCAGCCAAGGAGGGTATAATTCACCCCTCCACTTT.

The V call is TRBV5-1, the J call TRBJ2-2, with 8 bases fitting TRBD1. J gave up 8 bases and V 6 bases, and 9 bases lay outside the gene matches. The CDR3 consists of 14 residues. Germline V gene sequence: CDR1 SGHRS, CDR2 YFSETQ. The CDR3 protein is CASTGTGAVGELFF. In DNA, the CDR3 is TGCGCCAGCACCGGGACAGGTGCTGTTGGGGAGCTGTTTTTT.

Here the CDR3 reads CASSQTGSGELFF. CDR3 bases: TGTGCCAGCAGCCAAACCGGGTCCGGGGAGCTGTTTTTT. The V and J genes are TRBV3-1 (or the pseudogene TRBV3-2) and TRBJ2-2; D gene ambiguous. Germline V gene lookup returns CDR1 LGHDT and CDR2 YNNKEL (reference sequence). This CDR3 is built from 13 residues. The V end lost 2 bases, the J end lost 6 bases, and 7 bases lay between the germline ends.

The rearrangement uses TRBV14 and TRBJ2-7; 11 bases are shared with TRBD2. CDR3 length: 16 amino acids. After removal of 1 base from V and 4 bases from J, the junction contained 6 bases not matched to a gene. Germline CDR1 SGHDN, CDR2 FVKESK. The CDR3 nucleotides read TGTGCCAGCAGCCAAGGGGGGGGACTAGCGGCTTACGAGCAGTACTTC. It yields the protein CASSQGGGLAAYEQYF. Using reference TRBV14 and TRBJ2-7 for the parts outside the CDR3, the full variable domain is EAGVTQFPSHSVIEKGQTVTLRCDPISGHDNLYWYRRVMGKEIKFLLHFVKESKQDESGMPNNRFLAERTGGTYSTLKVQPAELEDSGVYFCASSQGGGLAAYEQYFGPGTRLTVT.

This clone was recorded once. The chain uses TRBV6-5 and TRBJ1-5; TRBD1 is a possible D gene (6 bases). This CDR3 has 13 amino acids. The germline V and J ends were trimmed by 4 bases and 6 bases, with 10 bases remaining between them. The V gene's germline CDR1 is MNHEY and CDR2 SVGAGI. In DNA form, the CDR3 reads TGTGCCAGCAGTTCCGTCAGGGGTCAGCCCCAGCATTTT. This translates into CASSSVRGQPQHF.

CDR3 bases: TGTGCCAGCAGCTTAGAGAGCGGGGGGTGGAATGAGCAGTTCTTC. Translating it yields CASSLESGGWNEQFF. The rearrangement joins TRBV11-2 to TRBJ2-1; 9 bases match TRBD2. The CDR3 is made up of 15 amino acids. The germline V gene encodes CDR1 SGHAT and CDR2 FQNNGV. Trimming removed 0 bases from V and 7 bases from J; junction bases left unmatched: 4.

The chain joins TRBV6-5 to TRBJ1-2; D ambiguous. The CDR3 loop spans 13 amino acids. Germline-derived CDR1 and CDR2 are MNHEY and SVGAGI. Trimming left V 6 bases short and J 6 bases short, with 14 bases between. The CDR3 bases are TGTGCCAGCAGCCCACAAGAAACTAATGGCTACACCTTC. It yields the protein CASSPQETNGYTF.

CDR3 in amino acids: CASSPEGDRVWGYTF. In nucleotides, the CDR3 is TGCGCCAGCAGCCCCGAGGGGGACAGGGTGTGGGGCTACACCTTC. V is TRBV5-1 and J is TRBJ1-2; 9 nucleotides agree with TRBD1. Germline V gene data show CDR1 as SGHRS and CDR2 as YFSETQ. The V gene end was trimmed by 4 bases and the J gene end by 8 bases; junction bases not matched to a gene: 12. This CDR3 is 15 amino acids long.

This chain connects TRBV19 to TRBJ2-5, with D unresolved. The CDR3 spans 13 residues. Germline V gene lookup returns CDR1 LNHDA and CDR2 SQIVND (reference sequence). V shed 3 bases and J shed 5 bases, with 10 bases lying between them. The CDR3 region has the DNA TGTGCCAGTAGTATTACCAGAAGTGAGACCCAGTACTTC. Protein sequence: CASSITRSETQYF.